The source of this T cell receptor (beta chain) is a study of vaccination and CD4 T cells after COVID-19. In the study overall: The post-COVID sampling time was a median roughly 100 days after diagnosis, ranging from 35 to 161. A median of around 70 days (range 14 to 241) separated dose two from the taking of post-vaccine samples.

The assay that was used to sequence DNA from cultured CD4+ T cells was the Oncomine TCR Beta short-read assay. The genomic DNA was obtained from cultured CD4+ T cells by extraction with the QIAamp micro DNA kit. TCRdb reprocessed the PCR reads via MiXCR and lists one record per CDR3 protein. This sample has about 6,500 distinct CDR3 sequences; less than 20% occur once, and the top ten carry about 20%. Points on this clonotype: What it binds is unknown.

The treatment denotes: approximately 11-day PBMC culture with coronavirus spike peptide pools or control peptides (ViraFEST assay). Trimming took off 3 bases at V and 3 bases at J, with 7 bases between the two ends. Germline-derived CDR1 and CDR2 are WNHNN and SYGVQD (reference sequence). The CDR3 is 13 residues long. Sequencing used CD4+ T cells from blood, cultured in vitro. The clonotype comes from a human donor who had recovered from COVID-19. J is TRBJ2-3 and V is TRBV10-1; D remains unclear. The CDR3 region has the DNA TGCGCCAGCAGTGAATATGGTACAGATACGCAGTATTTT. It codes for CASSEYGTDTQYF.